The 25 T cell receptor beta chains given below trace back to one sample, sequenced in a study of siplizumab effects on memory and regulatory T cells (dated by TCRdb to between 2019 and 2020). Library generation was performed with the immunoSEQ multiplex PCR assay. TCRdb retrieved this table from immuneACCESS and kept in-frame rearrangements only. Not all clones are present; in checked studies, unresolved V genes account for under half, and no reason is known for the remainder. The sample includes roughly 120,000 clones, with about 95% observed a single time. Roughly 1.8% of the sample goes to the ten largest clones. The material sequenced was non-Treg CD4+ T cells sorted from blood. Taken with the paper, the label for cell subset or site translates to: FACS-sorted unstimulated CD4+ non-regulatory T cells. The origin of the receptors is a human donor in good health.

The V and J genes are TRBV18 and TRBJ1-2, with TRBD1 matching over 7 bases. This CDR3 is built from 14 residues. The germline V gene encodes CDR1 KGHSH and CDR2 LQKENI. J gave up 4 bases and V 3 bases, and 5 bases lay outside the gene matches. CDR3 residues: CASSPLRDSYGYTF. As DNA, the CDR3 is TGTGCCAGCTCACCCCTCCGGGACAGCTATGGCTACACCTTC.

This chain connects TRBV5-1 to TRBJ1-1; 8 nucleotides match TRBD1. This CDR3 has 15 residues. Trimming removed 6 bases from V and 1 base from J; junction bases left unmatched: 8. From germline, CDR1 is SGHRS and CDR2 YFSETQ. CDR3 residues: CASTKAGQGNTEAFF. CDR3 nucleotide sequence: TGCGCCAGCACCAAAGCCGGACAGGGGAACACTGAAGCTTTCTTT.

J is TRBJ1-1 and V is TRBV6-5, with D possibly matching TRBD1 (5 bases). The germline V gene encodes CDR1 MNHEY and CDR2 SVGAGI. With 7 bases removed from V and 5 bases from J, the gap between germline ends came to 17 bases. This CDR3 has 14 amino acids. CDR3 nucleotide sequence: TGTGCCAGCACCCCCGGGAGGGGCCGGACTGAAGCTTTCTTT. Protein sequence: CASTPGRGRTEAFF.

The chain has TRBV9 and TRBJ1-2, with D unresolved. The germline CDR1 and CDR2 sequences are SGDLS and YYNGEE. The CDR3 runs 15 residues. The V gene lost 4 bases and the J gene lost 2 bases, with 15 bases spanning the gap. CDR3 loop: CASSRPGRENYGYTF. The CDR3 DNA follows: TGTGCCAGCAGCCGGCCGGGCAGAGAGAACTATGGCTACACCTTC.

The chain uses TRBV9 and TRBJ2-2, with TRBD1 matching over 7 bases. This CDR3 contains 14 residues. Germline V gene data show CDR1 as SGDLS and CDR2 as YYNGEE. V trimming: 5 bases; J trimming: 0 bases; junction bases outside the gene matches: 1. CDR3 amino acids: CASRGTANTGELFF. CDR3 bases: TGTGCCAGCAGAGGGACAGCGAACACCGGGGAGCTGTTTTTT. Together with reference TRBV9 and TRBJ2-2, the CDR3 gives the full variable domain: DSGVTQTPKHLITATGQRVTLRCSPRSGDLSVYWYQQSLDQGLQFLIQYYNGEERAKGNILERFSAQQFPDLHSELNLSSLELGDSALYFCASRGTANTGELFFGEGSRLTVL.

This clone is a singleton in its sample. The chain employs TRBV15 and TRBJ2-2; D remains unclear. CDR1 is LNHNV and CDR2 is YYDKDF in the germline V gene (reference sequence). Between the trimmed V and J ends, which lost 4 bases and 3 bases, there was a span of 3 bases. This CDR3 has 12 residues. CDR3: CATSKYTGELFF. The CDR3 region has the DNA TGTGCCACCAGCAAGTACACCGGGGAGCTGTTTTTT.

The chain carries TRBV5-1 and TRBJ1-2; D not resolved. Germline lookup yields CDR1 SGHRS and CDR2 YFSETQ. Deletions cut 0 bases from V and 1 base from J, with 7 bases between. The CDR3 runs to 14 residues. This chain's CDR3 is CASSLEAFNYGYTF. For the CDR3, the DNA is TGCGCCAGCAGCTTGGAAGCATTTAACTATGGCTACACCTTC.

The chain is built from TRBV27 and TRBJ2-2, with 8 bases matching TRBD1. Losses at the gene ends were 10 bases for V and 2 bases for J; bases not matched to a gene: 9. Germline V gives CDR1 MNHEY, CDR2 SMNVEV (reference sequence). This CDR3 is built from 15 residues. CDR3 sequence: CATQGAWGNTGELFF. The CDR3, as DNA: TGTGCCACCCAGGGGGCGTGGGGAAACACCGGGGAGCTGTTTTTT.

The chain links TRBV6-5 to TRBJ1-2, with D uncertain. Trimming left V 5 bases short and J 7 bases short, with 14 bases between. This CDR3 has 13 amino acids. The V gene's germline CDR1 is MNHEY and CDR2 SVGAGI. The CDR3 loop reads CASSPRLNLGYTF. CDR3 in DNA: TGTGCCAGCAGTCCTCGTCTGAACCTTGGCTACACCTTC.

V and J are TRBV9 and TRBJ1-2; unclear D gene. CDR3 size: 15 residues. Trimming took off 0 bases at V and 7 bases at J, with 16 bases between the two ends. CDR1 is SGDLS and CDR2 is YYNGEE in the germline V gene. The CDR3 reads CASSVAASQVGGYTF. As DNA, the CDR3 is TGTGCCAGCAGCGTAGCTGCATCCCAGGTGGGTGGCTACACCTTC.

J is TRBJ2-1 and V is TRBV18, with D tentatively TRBD2 (5 bases). Deletions cut 0 bases from V and 4 bases from J, with 13 bases between. Germline CDR1 is KGHSH and CDR2 is LQKENI. This CDR3 contains 16 residues. The CDR3 DNA reads as TGTGCCAGCTCACCACCGGCGAGCGGCGGTTACAATGAGCAGTTCTTC. It specifies CASSPPASGGYNEQFF.

This clone occurred once. V and J are TRBV5-5 and TRBJ1-6, with D perhaps TRBD1 (6 bases). Germline CDR1 is SGHKS and CDR2 is YYEKEE (reference sequence). The length of the CDR3 is 16 residues. The V gene lost 4 bases and the J gene lost 0 bases, with 11 bases spanning the gap. The CDR3 protein is CASSRQDSSYNSPLHF. Here the CDR3 DNA reads TGTGCCAGCAGCCGACAGGACAGCTCCTATAATTCACCCCTCCACTTT.

The genes are TRBV11-2 and TRBJ1-1; D unclear. Trimming stripped 1 base from V and 5 bases from J, with 5 bases between. Per the germline V gene, CDR1 is SGHAT and CDR2 is FQNNGV. CDR3 length: 12 amino acids. Here the CDR3 reads CASSLVWTEAFF. CDR3 nucleotide sequence: TGTGCCAGCAGCTTAGTATGGACTGAAGCTTTCTTT.

The rearrangement links TRBV7-3 to TRBJ2-3; 7 positions agree with TRBD2. This CDR3 region has 15 residues. The germline gives CDR1 SGHTA, CDR2 FQGTGA. V trimming: 1 base; J trimming: 5 bases; junction bases outside the gene matches: 6. The CDR3 sequence is CASSLSGPGGDTQYF. The DNA for the CDR3 is TGTGCCAGCAGCTTAAGCGGCCCGGGGGGAGATACGCAGTATTTT.

The genes are TRBV29-1 and TRBJ2-3, with 11 bases that match TRBD2. Trimming cost V 7 bases and J 3 bases; bases outside gene matches: 6. The CDR3 is 14 residues long. Germline-derived CDR1 and CDR2 are SQVTM and ANQGSEA. This chain's CDR3 is CSARVAGGTDTQYF. The CDR3 nucleotides are TGCAGCGCCAGGGTAGCGGGGGGGACAGATACGCAGTATTTT.

The chain joins TRBV7-8 to TRBJ1-6; 8 bases agree with TRBD1. Losses at the gene ends were 6 bases for V and 10 bases for J; bases not matched to a gene: 17. CDR1 and CDR2 from the germline V gene are SGHVS and FQNEAQ. This CDR3 contains 17 residues. CDR3 loop: CASRSSTGGIVRSPLHF. The CDR3 nucleotides read TGTGCCAGCAGGAGTAGCACAGGGGGTATCGTCAGATCACCCCTCCACTTT.

V gene TRBV5-1 combines with J gene TRBJ2-3; the match to TRBD1 covers 7 bases. This CDR3 has 15 amino acids. Germline assignment: CDR1 SGHRS and CDR2 YFSETQ. The junction had 4 bases not matched to a gene; V was cut back by 0 bases and J by 3 bases. The CDR3 sequence: CASSLEGGKTDTQYF. The CDR3 bases are TGCGCCAGCAGCTTGGAAGGGGGCAAGACAGATACGCAGTATTTT.

The chain recombines TRBV15 with TRBJ2-5; a weak D match, TRBD1 (6 bases). Germline V gene sequence: CDR1 LNHNV, CDR2 YYDKDF (reference sequence). V dropped 6 bases and J dropped 6 bases, with 11 bases sitting between them. CDR3 length: 12 residues. The CDR3 region is CATRQGRQTQYF. The CDR3 DNA reads as TGTGCCACCAGACAGGGTAGACAGACCCAGTACTTC.

The V call is TRBV2, the J call TRBJ2-2, with unresolved D. The germline gives CDR1 SNHLY, CDR2 FYNNEI. Between the trimmed V and J ends, which lost 6 bases and 6 bases, there was a span of 17 bases. The CDR3 totals 15 residues. The DNA for the CDR3 is TGTGCCAGCAGGCGGCTCGGAACTATGGCCGGGGAGCTGTTTTTT. Encoded protein: CASRRLGTMAGELFF.

This clone showed up just once. The chain uses TRBV14 and TRBJ1-5; D is uncertain. Germline CDR1 reads SGHDN; CDR2 reads FVKESK. V lost 4 bases to trimming and J lost 0 bases, with 4 bases between them. This CDR3 is built from 13 residues. The CDR3 sequence: CASSPYSNQPQHF. As DNA, the CDR3 is TGTGCCAGCAGCCCCTATAGCAATCAGCCCCAGCATTTT.

This sequence joins TRBV6-6 and TRBJ1-1; TRBD1 agrees at 9 bases. Germline V gene sequence: CDR1 MNHNY, CDR2 SVGAGI (reference sequence). CDR3 length: 14 amino acids. After removal of 7 bases from V and 5 bases from J, the junction contained 8 bases not matched to a gene. The CDR3 DNA follows: TGTGCCAGCACCGAACAGGGGGCAGGAACTGAAGCTTTCTTT. Encoded protein: CASTEQGAGTEAFF.

This chain connects TRBV6-6 to TRBJ1-2, with 7 bases that match TRBD1. Germline CDR1 reads MNHNY; CDR2 reads SVGAGI (reference sequence). This CDR3 has 16 residues. The ends lost 5 bases at V and 2 bases at J; junction bases unmatched: 11. The chain's CDR3 is CASSNIGDRFNYGYTF. The CDR3 bases are TGTGCCAGCAGTAATATTGGGGACAGATTCAACTATGGCTACACCTTC.

This clone was counted a single time. The chain has TRBV18 and TRBJ1-2; 10 nucleotides match TRBD1. The trim removed 4 bases at V and 7 bases at J, leaving 9 bases unmatched. The germline V gene has CDR1 KGHSH and CDR2 LQKENI. This CDR3 has 15 amino acids. CDR3 sequence reads: CASSRLTGTGAGYTF. The CDR3 DNA reads TGTGCCAGCTCACGCCTAACCGGGACAGGGGCTGGCTACACCTTC.

The chain recombines TRBV4-2 with TRBJ1-2; tentatively, D is TRBD1 (6 bases). CDR3 length equals 13 residues. Germline lookup yields CDR1 LGHNA and CDR2 YNFKEQ. With 6 bases removed from V and 4 bases from J, the gap between germline ends came to 12 bases. The CDR3 loop is CASSVQGSYGYTF. DNA for the CDR3: TGTGCCAGCAGTGTACAGGGTAGCTATGGCTACACCTTC.

Regarding this clone: At one of its ends the junction is not consistent with the germline gene, which may arise from a read error. The V gene is TRBV7-2, the J gene TRBJ2-7, with D possibly matching TRBD1 (6 bases). Per germline, CDR1 SGHTA and CDR2 FQGNSA. CDR3 length: 15 residues. This CDR3 is CASSLATGPSYEQYF. The CDR3 DNA is TGTGCCAGCAGTTTAGCCACAGGGCCCTCCTACGAGCAGTACTTC.